Shown below are 4 T cell receptor beta chains from a single sample sequenced in a study of CD8 T cells in ankylosing spondylitis. TCRdb used MiXCR to reprocess the 5' RACE reads, holding one entry per CDR3 protein. The data hold 120,000 to 150,000 distinct CDR3 sequences, with 7% to 10% observed a single time. Sequenced: synovial fluid, either unsorted or a sorted T cell fraction (not recorded which). The receptor set was obtained from a male donor with ankylosing spondylitis.

The rearrangement uses TRBV7-9 and TRBJ2-3, with a weak D call TRBD2 (5 bases). Germline assignment: CDR1 SEHNR and CDR2 FQNEAQ (reference sequence). The V and J ends lost 1 base and 6 bases respectively, with 11 bases between them. This CDR3 is built from 14 residues. The CDR3 reads CASSLVSGADTQYF. The CDR3 DNA reads TGTGCCAGCAGCTTAGTCAGCGGCGCGGATACGCAGTATTTT.

V is TRBV5-4 and J is TRBJ2-3, with TRBD2 identical over 11 bases. With V trimmed by 5 bases and J by 0 bases, 5 bases remained unmatched. Germline V gene sequence: CDR1 SGHNT, CDR2 YYREEE (reference sequence). This CDR3 region has 16 residues. The CDR3 nucleotides are TGTGCCAGCAGATCTAGCGGGGGGCCTAGCACAGATACGCAGTATTTT. Protein: CASRSSGGPSTDTQYF. The full variable domain, rest sourced from reference TRBV5-4 and TRBJ2-3, is ETGVTQSPTHLIKTRGQQVTLRCSSQSGHNTVSWYQQALGQGPQFIFQYYREEENGRGNFPPRFSGLQFPNYSSELNVNALELDDSALYLCASRSSGGPSTDTQYFGPGTRLTVL.

V gene TRBV20-1 combines with J gene TRBJ1-2, with 8 positions matching TRBD1. Germline V gene sequence: CDR1 DFQATT, CDR2 SNEGSKA (reference sequence). This CDR3 has 13 residues. V was clipped by 3 bases and J by 3 bases; unmatched bases: 3. CDR3 DNA sequence: TGCAGTGCTAGTGACAGGGGTTACTATGGCTACACCTTC. Its translation: CSASDRGYYGYTF.

The rearrangement uses TRBV2 and TRBJ1-4; D gene unclear. Trimming took 2 bases from V and 7 from J, leaving 8 bases between them. Per germline, CDR1 SNHLY and CDR2 FYNNEI. The CDR3 is 13 amino acids. This CDR3 is CASSEREGEKLFF. CDR3 coding DNA: TGTGCCAGCAGTGAAAGGGAGGGTGAAAAACTGTTTTTT.